The TCR beta chain described here comes from a study of blood T cell repertoires in COVID-19. At the level of the study: PBMCs, B-cell-depleted T cells, or T cells provided the cDNA or gDNA that made up the material.

The assay was immunoSEQ multiplex PCR, and TCRdb's table has in-frame clones only and misses some. Seen here are about 270,000 clones, about 85% observed once, and the top ten hold under 4.5%. CDR1 SGHVS and CDR2 FQNEAQ come from the germline V gene. The CDR3 is 14 residues long. V lost 1 base and J lost 8, with 14 bases in between. What was sequenced was peripheral blood. This chain connects TRBV7-8 to TRBJ1-2; no reliable D call. The origin of this receptor is a man aged 60 to 69 who had recovered from COVID-19. The CDR3 DNA reads TGTGCCAGCAGCTTAGGCCTAGGTCTGGAGGGCTACACCTTC. It translates to CASSLGLGLEGYTF.